The rows below give T cell receptor beta chains drawn from one sample of a study of cytomegalovirus exposure and HLA in healthy donors. Some clones are missing from TCRdb's copy, which holds only in-frame ones; the method was immunoSEQ multiplex PCR. The table lists roughly 180,000 clones, 77% of them singletons. The sequenced sample consisted of PBMCs. These receptors all come from a woman aged 60-75 years in good health and CMV-seropositive. CDR3s include the opening cysteine and the closing phenylalanine or tryptophan. A D gene is named only where the DNA matches it firmly. Where a row states a size, it is once, few, many or the class of an expanded clone; other rows omit it.

15	TRBV19	.	.	TRBJ1-2	CASTLPGTSNYGYTF	TGTGCCAGTACCCTGCCCGGGACATCTAACTATGGCTACACCTTC
15	TRBV5-1	.	TRBD1	TRBJ2-7	CASSGTGVGAGEQYF	TGCGCCAGCAGCGGGACAGGGGTAGGGGCCGGCGAGCAGTACTTC
16	TRBV7-3	.	.	TRBJ1-1	CASSTHPTGRGTEAFF	TGTGCCAGCAGCACGCACCCGACAGGAAGGGGCACTGAAGCTTTCTTT
16	TRBV28	.	.	TRBJ1-6	CASQNNRGAGNSPLHF	TGTGCCAGCCAAAATAACCGGGGGGCAGGTAATTCACCCCTCCACTTT
14	TRBV19	.	TRBD1	TRBJ2-5	CASKTQGSQETQYF	TGTGCCAGTAAGACACAGGGGAGCCAAGAGACCCAGTACTTC
14	TRBV30	.	TRBD1	TRBJ1-2	CAWGTGTANYGYTF	TGTGCCTGGGGGACCGGGACAGCAAACTATGGCTACACCTTC
15	TRBV6-1	.	TRBD1	TRBJ2-7	CASSESRDRGREQYF	TGTGCCAGCAGTGAAAGTAGGGACAGGGGTCGCGAGCAGTACTTC
15	TRBV11-3	once	TRBD2	TRBJ2-2	CASSQSGGNTGELFF	TGTGCCAGCAGCCAAAGCGGGGGGAACACCGGGGAGCTGTTTTTT
13	TRBV28	.	.	TRBJ1-2	CASSLSLFYGYTF	TGTGCCAGCAGTTTGTCCCTGTTCTATGGCTACACCTTC
12	TRBV6-1	few	.	TRBJ1-5	CATQRGYQPQHF	TGTGCCACCCAACGGGGGTACCAGCCCCAGCATTTT
13	TRBV19	.	.	TRBJ1-1	CASSIRGNTEAFF	TGTGCCAGTAGTATAAGGGGGAACACTGAAGCTTTCTTT
19	TRBV12-1	.	.	TRBJ2-2	CASSSPGTSGPPGTGELFF	TGTGCCAGCAGCTCGCCCGGGACTAGCGGTCCCCCGGGCACCGGGGAGCTGTTTTTT
13	TRBV2	few	TRBD1	TRBJ1-6	CATDGTGNSPLHF	TGTGCCACCGACGGGACAGGAAATTCACCCCTCCACTTT
14	TRBV7-2	few	TRBD1	TRBJ1-2	CASSRDRGDDGYTF	TGTGCCAGCAGCCGGGACAGGGGCGACGATGGCTACACCTTC
13	TRBV6-5	.	TRBD1	TRBJ1-2	CASSSTGVYGYTF	TGTGCCAGCAGTTCGACAGGGGTGTATGGCTACACCTTC
15	TRBV2	.	TRBD2	TRBJ2-1	CASSDNGLAVSEQFF	TGTGCCAGCAGTGATAACGGACTAGCAGTCAGTGAGCAGTTCTTC
15	TRBV5-8	.	.	TRBJ1-2	CASSYTPGHYYGYTF	TGTGCCAGCAGCTACACTCCGGGACATTACTATGGCTACACCTTC
15	TRBV6-5	.	TRBD1	TRBJ1-1	CASSYSGGRGAEAFF	TGTGCCAGCAGTTACTCAGGCGGCAGGGGGGCTGAAGCTTTCTTT
15	TRBV10-3	.	TRBD1	TRBJ2-2	CAISEDRGYTGELFF	TGTGCCATCAGTGAGGACAGGGGGTACACCGGGGAGCTGTTTTTT
15	TRBV18	.	.	TRBJ2-2	CASSPEGLNTGELFF	TGTGCCAGCTCACCGGAGGGGTTGAACACCGGGGAGCTGTTTTTT
14	TRBV28	.	.	TRBJ1-2	CASGGPGELGGYTF	TGTGCCAGCGGCGGGCCAGGTGAGCTTGGCGGCTACACCTTC
14	TRBV9	.	.	TRBJ2-1	CASSVGGGDNEQFF	TGTGCCAGCAGCGTAGGCGGAGGAGACAATGAGCAGTTCTTC
16	TRBV7-2	.	TRBD1	TRBJ1-3	CASSPSQGAQGNTIYF	TGTGCCAGCAGCCCCTCACAGGGGGCGCAGGGAAACACCATATATTTT
13	TRBV18	.	.	TRBJ1-5	CASSRTSNQPQHF	TGTGCCAGCTCCCGAACAAGCAATCAGCCCCAGCATTTT
15	TRBV4-3	.	.	TRBJ2-2	CASSQVGDATGELFF	TGCGCCAGCAGCCAAGTCGGAGATGCTACGGGGGAGCTGTTTTTT
15	TRBV28	once	.	TRBJ2-7	CASSVGRGFSYEQYF	TGTGCCAGCAGCGTAGGGAGGGGGTTCTCCTACGAGCAGTACTTC
13	TRBV30	.	.	TRBJ2-1	CAWKGLLRDEQFF	TGTGCCTGGAAAGGACTTCTGAGGGATGAGCAGTTCTTC
14	TRBV10-1	.	.	TRBJ1-5	CASRQTAPFELQHF	TGCGCCAGCAGACAGACGGCACCTTTTGAGCTCCAGCATTTT
13	TRBV10-3	.	.	TRBJ1-6	CAISETPGPPLHF	TGTGCCATCAGTGAAACCCCAGGTCCACCCCTCCACTTT
14	TRBV5-1	.	TRBD1	TRBJ1-1	CASSSGQPNTEAFF	TGCGCCAGCAGCTCGGGACAGCCGAACACTGAAGCTTTCTTT
13	TRBV5-1	.	TRBD2	TRBJ2-7	CASSLFGEGEQYF	TGCGCCAGCAGCCTGTTCGGGGAGGGCGAGCAGTACTTC
15	TRBV30	.	TRBD1	TRBJ1-3	CAWSRDRGLGNTIYF	TGTGCCTGGAGTAGGGACAGGGGGCTTGGAAACACCATATATTTT
17	TRBV4-1	.	.	TRBJ2-7	CASSQFPNEGTSYEQYF	TGCGCCAGCAGTCAATTCCCCAATGAGGGGACAAGCTACGAGCAGTACTTC
16	TRBV30	.	TRBD1	TRBJ1-6	CAWSVQGGRSNSPLHF	TGTGCCTGGAGTGTACAGGGGGGACGGAGTAATTCACCCCTCCACTTT
18	TRBV7-9	.	TRBD1	TRBJ1-5	CASSPRDRGRNSNQPQHF	TGTGCCAGCAGCCCCCGGGACAGGGGTCGAAATAGCAATCAGCCCCAGCATTTT
15	TRBV19	.	TRBD1	TRBJ2-4	CASSVQGASKNSQYF	TGTGCCAGTAGTGTCCAGGGGGCGTCCAAAAACAGTCAGTACTTC
20	TRBV4-1	.	TRBD2	TRBJ2-1	CASSEFAGTSGTLSYNEQFF	TGCGCCAGCAGCGAATTTGCCGGGACTAGCGGGACCCTCTCCTACAATGAGCAGTTCTTC
15	TRBV7-9	few	.	TRBJ2-7	CASSSGSRGVREQYF	TGTGCCAGCAGCTCGGGCTCCAGGGGAGTTCGCGAGCAGTACTTC
14	TRBV28	.	TRBD1	TRBJ2-7	CASSSGQGPYEQYF	TGTGCCAGCAGTTCAGGACAGGGACCTTACGAGCAGTACTTC
14	TRBV19	.	.	TRBJ1-5	CASSMVHINQPQHF	TGTGCCAGTAGTATGGTACATATTAATCAGCCCCAGCATTTT
14	TRBV6-6	few	.	TRBJ1-6	CASTYRADNSPLHF	TGTGCCAGCACCTACAGGGCCGATAATTCACCCCTCCACTTT
14	TRBV5-1	.	TRBD2	TRBJ2-7	CASTPGLAEYEQYF	TGCGCCAGCACCCCGGGACTAGCGGAATACGAGCAGTACTTC
12	TRBV7-6	.	.	TRBJ1-4	CASSSDIEKLFF	TGTGCCAGCAGCTCAGACATCGAAAAACTGTTTTTT
16	TRBV15	.	.	TRBJ1-3	CATSPLSGDSGNTIYF	TGTGCCACCAGCCCGCTATCAGGTGACTCTGGAAACACCATATATTTT
16	TRBV7-9	once	.	TRBJ2-7	CASSSARGLGTYEQYF	TGTGCCAGCAGCTCAGCCAGAGGGTTGGGAACCTACGAGCAGTACTTC
15	TRBV2	.	TRBD1	TRBJ1-6	CASGVQGAYNSPLHF	TGTGCCAGCGGAGTACAGGGGGCTTATAATTCACCCCTCCACTTT
16	TRBV7-3	.	TRBD1	TRBJ2-1	CASSWVSGTGADEQFF	TGTGCCAGCAGCTGGGTTTCCGGGACAGGGGCCGATGAGCAGTTCTTC
13	TRBV5-4	few	TRBD1	TRBJ1-4	CASSFTGDEKLFF	TGTGCCAGCAGCTTTACAGGGGACGAAAAACTGTTTTTT
12	TRBV7-9	.	.	TRBJ1-1	CASSSGFFEAFF	TGTGCCAGCAGCTCAGGGTTTTTTGAAGCTTTCTTT
16	TRBV5-6	.	TRBD2	TRBJ2-5	CASSLSSGSRGETQYF	TGTGCCAGCAGCTTGAGTAGCGGGAGTAGAGGGGAGACCCAGTACTTC
11	TRBV28	.	.	TRBJ1-1	CASSLSTEAFF	TGTGCCAGCAGTTTGAGCACTGAAGCTTTCTTT
14	TRBV10-3	.	.	TRBJ2-7	CAISGGGASYEQYF	TGTGCCATCAGTGGTGGGGGGGCCTCCTACGAGCAGTACTTC
13	TRBV29-1	.	.	TRBJ1-5	CSVEMGPNQPQHF	TGCAGCGTTGAAATGGGGCCCAATCAGCCCCAGCATTTT
13	TRBV18	.	TRBD1	TRBJ1-2	CASSPGQGDGYTF	TGTGCCAGCTCCCCCGGACAGGGAGATGGCTACACCTTC